The 30 T cell receptor beta chains in this list originate from one sample, sequenced in a study of OX40 agonist ivuxolimab in advanced cancers. Measured with immunoSEQ multiplex PCR; TCRdb has only the in-frame clones, and not every one. Found here are about 100,000 clones, around 89% of them singletons; the top ten hold 0.15% to 0.2%. This material consisted of CD4+ or CD8+ T cells sorted from blood, taken in a trial of the OX40 agonist ivuxolimab. These receptors were collected from an adult with an advanced solid tumor such as melanoma, head and neck, liver or kidney cancer.

The chain uses TRBV30 and TRBJ2-3; TRBD2 aligns across 10 bases. CDR3 size: 15 residues. Germline V gene lookup returns CDR1 GTSNPN and CDR2 SVGIG (reference sequence). J lost 3 bases, V lost 4 bases, and 7 bases had no gene match. The chain's CDR3 is CAWKPLAGVTDTQYF. CDR3 nucleotide sequence: TGTGCCTGGAAACCGCTAGCGGGGGTGACAGATACGCAGTATTTT.

The chain carries TRBV20-1 and TRBJ2-5, with D uncertain. The J call may not be correct, given that the DNA end is closer to TRBJ2-7. The CDR3 is made up of 11 amino acids. The germline V gene has CDR1 DFQATT and CDR2 SNEGSKA (reference sequence). CDR3 sequence: CSAPYTYEQYF. CDR3 DNA: TGCAGTGCCCCTTATACCTACGAGCAGTACTTC.

Comment on this clone: Within the sample, other DNA sequences also encode this same CDR3. The rearrangement links TRBV5-4 to TRBJ2-7; TRBD1 might be the D (5 bases). The ends were cut back, 4 bases at V and 4 bases at J, with 15 bases in the middle. CDR1 is SGHNT and CDR2 is YYREEE in the germline V gene (reference sequence). This CDR3 region has 14 residues. This CDR3 is CASSPGQGRYEQYF. CDR3 bases: TGTGCCAGCAGCCCCGGGCAGGGCCGATACGAGCAGTACTTC.

The chain is built from TRBV29-1 and TRBJ2-2, with D possibly TRBD1 on 6 matching bases. This CDR3 has 13 residues. V was pared by 5 bases and J by 6 bases, with 13 bases between. Germline loops: CDR1 SQVTM, CDR2 ANQGSEA. As DNA, the CDR3 is TGCAGCGTTTTACAGGGTGGTGCCGGGGAGCTGTTTTTT. Residues: CSVLQGGAGELFF.

The rearrangement joins TRBV7-8 to TRBJ2-5; 12 nucleotides match TRBD2. Germline V gives CDR1 SGHVS, CDR2 FQNEAQ. J gave up 4 bases and V 7 bases, and 10 bases lay outside the gene matches. The CDR3 loop spans 16 amino acids. This chain's CDR3 is CASIASGGALGETQYF. CDR3 coding DNA: TGTGCCAGCATTGCTAGCGGGGGGGCTTTAGGAGAGACCCAGTACTTC.

The chain is built from TRBV7-9 and TRBJ2-7, with 10 nucleotides matching TRBD2. The CDR3 contains 14 residues. In germline, CDR1 is SEHNR, CDR2 FQNEAQ (reference sequence). With V trimmed by 5 bases and J by 7 bases, 8 bases remained unmatched. The CDR3 protein is CASSPSGGTEEQYF. DNA for the CDR3: TGTGCCAGCAGCCCTAGCGGGGGCACAGAAGAGCAGTACTTC.

This chain uses TRBV7-2 with TRBJ1-2, with TRBD1 identical over 9 bases. J lost 4 bases, V lost 1 base, and 7 bases had no gene match. The CDR3 has 16 residues. Germline V lookup: CDR1 SGHTA, CDR2 FQGNSA. The CDR3 bases are TGTGCCAGCAGCTTAGACAGGGGGCGGCTCGGCTATGGCTACACCTTC. Its translation: CASSLDRGRLGYGYTF.

This clone showed up just once. This chain connects TRBV6-1 to TRBJ2-5; D is possibly TRBD1 or TRBD2 (5 bases each). V shed 0 bases and J shed 6 bases, with 14 bases lying between them. CDR1 and CDR2 from the germline V gene are MNHNS and SASEGT. The CDR3 length is 15 residues. CDR3 loop: CASSEAWGILKTQYF. CDR3 DNA: TGTGCCAGCAGTGAAGCGTGGGGGATTCTCAAGACCCAGTACTTC.

The genes are TRBV27 and TRBJ1-2; D not resolved. The CDR3 has 15 residues. V dropped 0 bases and J dropped 4 bases, with 12 bases sitting between them. Germline lookup yields CDR1 MNHEY and CDR2 SMNVEV (reference sequence). CDR3 sequence: CASSLSRQNAYGYTF. DNA for the CDR3: TGTGCCAGCAGTTTATCCCGACAAAACGCCTATGGCTACACCTTC.

This clone was counted once. The V and J genes are TRBV20-1 and TRBJ1-1; D uncertain. CDR3 length: 11 residues. Looked up from germline, CDR1 is DFQATT and CDR2 is SNEGSKA (reference sequence). V was clipped by 3 bases and J by 5 bases, with 7 bases between them. The CDR3 nucleotides read TGCAGTGCTAGTATAGGAACTGAAGCTTTCTTT. This gives the protein CSASIGTEAFF.

V usage is TRBV27 and J usage is TRBJ2-3, with TRBD2 identical over 14 bases. The V gene end was trimmed by 3 bases and the J gene end by 3 bases; junction bases not matched to a gene: 11. Germline CDR1 reads MNHEY; CDR2 reads SMNVEV (reference sequence). The CDR3 sequence is 19 residues long. CDR3 loop: CASSFHGTSGSRGTDTQYF. The CDR3 DNA follows: TGTGCCAGCAGTTTCCACGGGACTAGCGGGAGCCGGGGGACAGATACGCAGTATTTT.

CDR3 protein: CASSLAPVAGTEAFF. The CDR3 coding sequence is TGCGCCAGCAGCTTGGCCCCGGTCGCGGGGACTGAAGCTTTCTTT. V usage is TRBV5-1 and J usage is TRBJ1-1; D unresolved. The CDR3 runs to 15 residues. In germline, CDR1 is SGHRS, CDR2 YFSETQ. The V gene lost 0 bases and the J gene lost 5 bases, with 14 bases spanning the gap.

In its sample, this clone was seen once. V gene TRBV5-4 combines with J gene TRBJ2-3; 8 nucleotides line up with TRBD2. This CDR3 has 15 residues. Germline-derived CDR1 and CDR2 are SGHNT and YYREEE (reference sequence). Losses at the gene ends were 4 bases for V and 6 bases for J; bases not matched to a gene: 10. Here the CDR3 reads CASSLPAGGGDTQYF. The CDR3 DNA sequence: TGTGCCAGCAGCCTCCCGGCGGGAGGTGGGGATACGCAGTATTTT.

The chain carries TRBV5-1 and TRBJ1-1; 8 nucleotides line up with TRBD1. Looked up from germline, CDR1 is SGHRS and CDR2 is YFSETQ. The J segment lost 4 bases and the V segment lost 3 bases, leaving 8 bases of the junction unmatched. This CDR3 comprises 15 residues. CDR3 residues: CASSYVGQGGTEAFF. As DNA, the CDR3 is TGCGCCAGCAGCTACGTCGGACAGGGTGGCACTGAAGCTTTCTTT.

This clone was seen more than once but under ten times. The CDR3 nucleotides are TGTGCCAGCATGACAGCGTGGGGCACCGGGGAGCTGTTTTTT. It codes for CASMTAWGTGELFF. V usage is TRBV4-2 and J usage is TRBJ2-2, with a weak D call TRBD1 (5 bases). Trimming removed 7 bases at V and 4 bases at J, with 13 bases between. CDR3 size: 14 residues. Germline V gene sequence: CDR1 LGHNA, CDR2 YNFKEQ.

The chain combines TRBV2 with TRBJ1-1; D is unresolved. Between the trimmed V and J ends, which lost 3 bases and 2 bases, there was a span of 10 bases. This CDR3 contains 14 residues. CDR1 is SNHLY, CDR2 FYNNEI, per germline. The CDR3 loop is CASSEGKLNTEAFF. As DNA, the CDR3 is TGTGCCAGCAGTGAGGGCAAACTCAACACTGAAGCTTTCTTT.

This chain joins TRBV6-1 and TRBJ1-5; no reliable D call. CDR1 is MNHNS, CDR2 SASEGT, per germline. Between the trimmed V and J ends, which lost 6 bases and 0 bases, there was a span of 12 bases. The CDR3 contains 15 residues. CDR3 bases: TGTGCCAGCAGGACCTATGGGGATAGCAATCAGCCCCAGCATTTT. Translated: CASRTYGDSNQPQHF.

In DNA, the CDR3 is TGTGCCAGCAGCCAATCAAGTGGGATGGAGTGGGGAGCTTTCTTT. Protein product: CASSQSSGMEWGAFF. The chain combines TRBV16 with TRBJ1-1; D is unresolved. Germline lookup yields CDR1 KGHSY and CDR2 FQNENV. With 0 bases removed from V and 10 bases from J, the gap between germline ends came to 18 bases. The CDR3 covers 15 residues. Full variable domain (missing parts from reference TRBV16 and TRBJ1-1): GEEVAQTPKHLVRGEGQKAKLYCAPIKGHSYVFWYQQVLKNEFKFLISFQNENVFDETGMPKERFSAKCLPNSPCSLEIQATKLEDSAVYFCASSQSSGMEWGAFFGQGTRLTVV.

In its sample, this clone was seen a few times. V is TRBV29-1 and J is TRBJ1-1; 9 nucleotides line up with TRBD1. After removal of 6 bases from V and 4 bases from J, the junction contained 9 bases not matched to a gene. Germline lookup yields CDR1 SQVTM and CDR2 ANQGSEA. The length of the CDR3 is 14 residues. DNA for the CDR3: TGCAGCGTCCGACCGACGACAGGGGGCACTGAAGCTTTCTTT. It encodes CSVRPTTGGTEAFF.

The chain uses TRBV10-3 and TRBJ2-7, with D perhaps TRBD1 (7 bases). Trimming cost V 2 bases and J 4 bases, with 15 bases left between them. Germline loops: CDR1 ENHRY, CDR2 SYGVKD. The CDR3 length is 15 residues. The CDR3 DNA reads TGTGCCATCAGTGAGCCCCAGGGGGGCCAGTACGAGCAGTACTTC. It yields the protein CAISEPQGGQYEQYF.

The chain has TRBV11-2 and TRBJ2-7, with unresolved D. V dropped 3 bases and J dropped 3 bases, with 18 bases sitting between them. Germline loops: CDR1 SGHAT, CDR2 FQNNGV. The CDR3 loop spans 16 amino acids. The CDR3 here is CASSLRWSGLDYEQYF. CDR3 DNA sequence: TGTGCCAGCAGCTTGAGGTGGTCGGGCCTAGACTACGAGCAGTACTTC.

The CDR3 nucleotides are TGTGCCAGCAGTTACTCTAGGGGGGCTTTATCCCATGGCTACACCTTC. Its translation: CASSYSRGALSHGYTF. This sequence joins TRBV6-5 and TRBJ1-2; D is perhaps TRBD1 (6 bases). Deletions cut 0 bases from V and 6 bases from J, with 17 bases between. The CDR3 covers 16 residues. The germline CDR1 and CDR2 sequences are MNHEY and SVGAGI.

The rearrangement links TRBV5-4 to TRBJ2-7; D remains ambiguous. Between the trimmed V and J ends, which lost 0 bases and 7 bases, there was a span of 11 bases. Germline V gene sequence: CDR1 SGHNT, CDR2 YYREEE (reference sequence). The CDR3 runs 13 residues. The CDR3 loop is CASSLGGRGEQYF. CDR3 bases: TGTGCCAGCAGCTTGGGCGGCCGTGGGGAGCAGTACTTC.

The chain has TRBV6-6 and TRBJ2-7; 7 bases are a match to TRBD1. Germline V gives CDR1 MNHNY, CDR2 SVGAGI (reference sequence). V was pared by 10 bases and J by 0 bases, with 6 bases of the junction left unmatched. The CDR3 totals 13 residues. CDR3 in amino acids: CAISDRHSYEQYF. The CDR3 region has the DNA TGTGCCATTTCGGACAGGCACTCCTACGAGCAGTACTTC.

The chain links TRBV7-3 to TRBJ1-2; no reliable D call. CDR3 size: 14 residues. With 5 bases removed from V and 6 bases from J, the gap between germline ends came to 16 bases. CDR1 is SGHTA, CDR2 FQGTGA, per germline. CDR3: CASSRQGRAHGYTF. CDR3 DNA: TGTGCCAGCAGCAGACAAGGGAGGGCGCATGGCTACACCTTC.

The chain employs TRBV6-1 and TRBJ1-6, with D perhaps matching TRBD1 (5 bases). From germline, CDR1 is MNHNS and CDR2 SASEGT. Trimming took 5 bases from V and 14 from J, leaving 19 bases between them. This CDR3 is built from 14 residues. The CDR3 nucleotides read TGTGCCAGCAGTCCCCCCGGCAGGGTTGGGGCCCTCCACTTT. Its translation is CASSPPGRVGALHF.

The chain has TRBV6-1 and TRBJ2-1; D gene uncertain. In germline, CDR1 is MNHNS, CDR2 SASEGT. V lost 5 bases, J lost 6 bases, and 17 bases lay in between. The CDR3 length is 15 residues. In nucleotides, the CDR3 is TGTGCCAGCAGTCCCATCACGACGGTGAGCAATGAGCAGTTCTTC. Translating gives CASSPITTVSNEQFF.

The chain links TRBV11-2 to TRBJ2-5; D uncertain. Germline CDR1 SGHAT, CDR2 FQNNGV. V was shortened by 5 bases and J by 2 bases, with 15 bases between the two germline ends. The CDR3 sequence is 15 residues long. The CDR3, as DNA: TGTGCCAGCAGCCATGACCGGGCCCCTCAAGAGACCCAGTACTTC. Its translation is CASSHDRAPQETQYF.

This clone appeared a few times. The chain uses TRBV19 and TRBJ1-5; TRBD1 might be the D (6 bases). Germline CDR1 reads LNHDA; CDR2 reads SQIVND (reference sequence). The CDR3 length is 17 residues. Trimming stripped 7 bases from V and 2 bases from J, with 21 bases between. The CDR3 loop is CASIPGTGTIGNQPQHF. CDR3 in DNA: TGTGCCAGTATCCCGGGCACAGGGACGATCGGCAATCAGCCCCAGCATTTT.

As for this clone: The sample has other DNA sequences that encode this CDR3 too. The chain is built from TRBV9 and TRBJ2-7; the D call may be TRBD1 or TRBD2 (5 bases each). In germline, CDR1 is SGDLS, CDR2 YYNGEE. Between the trimmed V and J ends, which lost 0 bases and 0 bases, there was a span of 10 bases. The CDR3 has 15 residues. The CDR3, as DNA: TGTGCCAGCAGCGTAGAACCAGGGAGCTCCTACGAGCAGTACTTC. Translating it yields CASSVEPGSSYEQYF.